This TCR beta chain was documented in a study of long-term antiretroviral therapy in people with HIV. Study results and limitations: ART adherence, viral resistance and therapy changes were undocumented. Against controls, HIV repertoires showed narrower ranges of CDR3 length.

The CDR3 contains 16 residues. Germline V gives CDR1 SGDLS, CDR2 YYNGEE. J was trimmed by 2 bases and V by 3 bases; bases with no gene match: 5. Treatment locations for all participants with HIV were in the United States. With regard to this clone: Its antigen is undetermined. This same CDR3 is encoded by further DNA sequences in the sample.

With survey level as its setting, the immunoSEQ assay was v3.0. TCRdb's copy holds only in-frame clones and misses some; the assay was immunoSEQ multiplex PCR. The sample yields approximately 17,000 clones, 80% to 90% seen once. This chain connects TRBV9 to TRBJ2-3, with TRBD2 identical over 11 bases. This material consisted of unsorted PBMCs, taken 0.6 years after starting antiretroviral therapy. This TCR was sampled from a woman aged 18-35 years with HIV. CDR3: CASSGGTSGLTDTQYF. The CDR3 nucleotides read TGTGCCAGCAGCGGGGGGACTAGCGGCCTCACAGATACGCAGTATTTT.